The sequence of this T cell receptor beta chain was determined in a study of OX40 agonist ivuxolimab in advanced cancers. Germline lookup yields CDR1 SEHNR and CDR2 FQNEAQ (reference sequence). Trimming removed 5 bases from V and 0 bases from J; junction bases left unmatched: 1. This CDR3 region has 13 residues. Patients were ineligible given autoimmune disease history or systemic immunosuppression. Study results and limitations: Determination of antigen specificity was not performed for the expanded peripheral T cells.

For this clone: Its specificity is unknown.

Method: immunoSEQ multiplex PCR; TCRdb's copy keeps in-frame clones and lacks some. The sample comprises tens of thousands of clones, 75% to 85% of which are singletons, and 1.5% to 2% rests with the top ten. The sample here was CD4+ or CD8+ T cells sorted from blood, taken in a trial of the OX40 agonist ivuxolimab. This TCR derives from an adult with an advanced solid tumor such as melanoma, head and neck, liver or kidney cancer. The chain joins TRBV7-9 to TRBJ2-7, with 7 bases lining up with TRBD1. The DNA for the CDR3 is TGTGCCAGCAGCCGGGACAGCTCCTACGAGCAGTACTTC. Translation gives CASSRDSSYEQYF.